This T cell receptor beta chain was recovered during a study of T cells in pancreatic ductal adenocarcinoma. The germline V gene has CDR1 SGHAT and CDR2 FQDESV (reference sequence). The CDR3 sequence is 14 residues long. V was clipped by 2 bases and J by 4 bases, with 9 bases between them. Method: immunoSEQ multiplex PCR; TCRdb's copy keeps in-frame clones and lacks some. The sample holds around 100,000 clones, 90% to 95% seen once. Study findings and constraints: Results skew toward the minority of patients with early-stage disease. Blood clonality (around 0.066) did not differ significantly from tumor (around 0.12). Tumor-versus-blood clonality comparisons may be biased toward lower tumor diversity. Unique clonotypes were roughly 8-fold more numerous in blood than in tumor.

For this clone: What it binds is unknown.

The selected patients with pancreatic ductal adenocarcinoma had surgery but no neoadjuvant therapy. V and J are TRBV11-1 and TRBJ2-1, with D possibly being TRBD1 (6 bases). Material for sequencing was PBMCs. This receptor was taken from a human donor with pancreatic ductal adenocarcinoma. CDR3 loop: CASSLNRVYNEQFF. Written as DNA, the CDR3 is TGTGCCAGCAGCTTAAACAGGGTTTACAATGAGCAGTTCTTC.